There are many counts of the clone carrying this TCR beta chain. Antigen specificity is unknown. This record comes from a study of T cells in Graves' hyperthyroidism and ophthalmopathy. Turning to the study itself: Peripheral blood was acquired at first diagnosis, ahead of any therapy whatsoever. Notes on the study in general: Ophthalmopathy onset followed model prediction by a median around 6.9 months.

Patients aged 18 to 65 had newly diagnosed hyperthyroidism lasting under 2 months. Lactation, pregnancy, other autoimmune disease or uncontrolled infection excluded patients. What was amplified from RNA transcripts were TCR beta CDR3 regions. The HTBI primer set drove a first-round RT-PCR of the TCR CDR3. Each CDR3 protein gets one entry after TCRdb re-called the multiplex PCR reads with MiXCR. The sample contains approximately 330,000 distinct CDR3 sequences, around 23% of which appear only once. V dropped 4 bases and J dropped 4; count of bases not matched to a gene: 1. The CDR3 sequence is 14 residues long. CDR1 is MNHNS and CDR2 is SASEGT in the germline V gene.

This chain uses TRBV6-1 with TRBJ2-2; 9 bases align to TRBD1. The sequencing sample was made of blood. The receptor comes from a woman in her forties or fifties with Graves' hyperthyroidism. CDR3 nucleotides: TGTGCCAGCAGTGCGACAGGGGGCACCGGGGAGCTGTTTTTT. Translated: CASSATGGTGELFF.